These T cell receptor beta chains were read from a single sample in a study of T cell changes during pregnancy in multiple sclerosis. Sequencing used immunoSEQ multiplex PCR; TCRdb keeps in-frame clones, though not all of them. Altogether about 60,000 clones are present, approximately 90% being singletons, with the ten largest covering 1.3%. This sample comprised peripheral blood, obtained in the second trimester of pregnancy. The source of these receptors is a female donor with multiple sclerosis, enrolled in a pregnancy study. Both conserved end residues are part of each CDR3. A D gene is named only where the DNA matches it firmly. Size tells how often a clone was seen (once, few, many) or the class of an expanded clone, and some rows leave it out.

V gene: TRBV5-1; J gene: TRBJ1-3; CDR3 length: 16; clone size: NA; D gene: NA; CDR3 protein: CASSLLGSGTGNTIYF; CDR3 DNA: TGCGCCAGCAGCTTGTTGGGGTCAGGGACTGGAAACACCATATATTTT
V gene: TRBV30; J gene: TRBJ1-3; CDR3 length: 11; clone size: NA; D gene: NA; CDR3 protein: CAWGTGNTIYF; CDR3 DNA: TGTGCCTGGGGCACTGGAAACACCATATATTTT
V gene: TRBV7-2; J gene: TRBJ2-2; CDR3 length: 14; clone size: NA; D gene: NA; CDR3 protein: CASSSDSYTGELFF; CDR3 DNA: TGTGCCAGCAGCAGCGACAGCTACACCGGGGAGCTGTTTTTT
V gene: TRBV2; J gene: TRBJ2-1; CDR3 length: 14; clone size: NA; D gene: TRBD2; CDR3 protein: CATSGLADRGEQFF; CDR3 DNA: TGTGCCACCTCGGGACTAGCGGATAGAGGTGAGCAGTTCTTC
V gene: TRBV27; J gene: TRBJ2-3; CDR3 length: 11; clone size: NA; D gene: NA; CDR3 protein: CASSLTDTQYF; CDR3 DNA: TGTGCCAGCAGCCTCACAGATACGCAGTATTTT
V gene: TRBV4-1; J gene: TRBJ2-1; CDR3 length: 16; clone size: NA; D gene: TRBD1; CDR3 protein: CASSVRWDRGRNEQFF; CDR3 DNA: TGCGCCAGCAGCGTAAGGTGGGACAGGGGCCGCAATGAGCAGTTCTTC
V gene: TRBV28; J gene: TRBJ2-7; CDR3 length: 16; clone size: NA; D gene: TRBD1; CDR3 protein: CATTTPTRTGKYEQYF; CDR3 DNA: TGTGCCACGACCACCCCGACTAGGACAGGGAAGTACGAGCAGTACTTC
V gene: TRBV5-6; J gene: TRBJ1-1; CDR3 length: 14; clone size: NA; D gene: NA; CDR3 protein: CASSPLSSDTEAFF; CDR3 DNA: TGTGCCAGCAGCCCCCTTAGCTCCGACACTGAAGCTTTCTTT
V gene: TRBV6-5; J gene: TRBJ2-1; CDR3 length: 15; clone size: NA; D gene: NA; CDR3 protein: CASSYSGDFGNEQFF; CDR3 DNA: TGTGCCAGCAGTTACTCTGGGGACTTTGGCAATGAGCAGTTCTTC
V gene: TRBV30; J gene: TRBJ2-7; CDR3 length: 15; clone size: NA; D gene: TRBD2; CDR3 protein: CAWSRGGGPSYEQYF; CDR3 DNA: TGTGCCTGGAGTCGCGGGGGAGGACCTTCCTACGAGCAGTACTTC
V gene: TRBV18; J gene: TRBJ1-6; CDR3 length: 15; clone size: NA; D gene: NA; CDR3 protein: CASSDRGSYNSPLHF; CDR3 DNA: TGTGCCAGCTCAGATAGGGGATCCTATAATTCACCCCTCCACTTT
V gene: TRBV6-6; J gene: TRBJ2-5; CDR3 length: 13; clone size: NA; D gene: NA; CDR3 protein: CASSFSGRKTQYF; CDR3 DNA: TGTGCCAGCAGTTTTTCGGGGAGAAAGACCCAGTACTTC
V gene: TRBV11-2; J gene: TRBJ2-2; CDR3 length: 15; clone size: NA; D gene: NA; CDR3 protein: CASSPGGPLSGELFF; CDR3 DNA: TGTGCCAGCAGCCCGGGGGGCCCATTGAGCGGGGAGCTGTTTTTT
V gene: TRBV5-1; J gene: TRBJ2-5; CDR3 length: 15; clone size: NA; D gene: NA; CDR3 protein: CASSLEHPWFETQYF; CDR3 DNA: TGCGCCAGCAGCTTGGAACACCCGTGGTTTGAGACCCAGTACTTC
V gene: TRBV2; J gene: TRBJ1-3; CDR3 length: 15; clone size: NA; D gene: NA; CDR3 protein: CASSEGQGYGNTIYF; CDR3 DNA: TGTGCCAGCAGTGAAGGGCAGGGGTATGGAAACACCATATATTTT
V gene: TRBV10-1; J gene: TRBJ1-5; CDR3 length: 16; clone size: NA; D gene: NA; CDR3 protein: CASRYETENSNQPQHF; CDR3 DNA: TGCGCCAGCAGATATGAGACAGAAAATAGCAATCAGCCCCAGCATTTT
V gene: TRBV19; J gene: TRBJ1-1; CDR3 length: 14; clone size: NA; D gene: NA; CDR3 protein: CASSPAGVYTEAFF; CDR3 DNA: TGTGCCAGTAGCCCAGCAGGGGTATACACTGAAGCTTTCTTT
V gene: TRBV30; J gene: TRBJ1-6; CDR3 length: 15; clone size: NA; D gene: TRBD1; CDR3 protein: CAWSVLGQGNSPLHF; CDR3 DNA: TGTGCCTGGAGTGTACTCGGACAGGGGAACTCACCCCTCCACTTT
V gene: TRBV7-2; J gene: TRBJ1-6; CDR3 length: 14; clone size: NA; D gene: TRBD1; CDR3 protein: CASSSGTGHSPLHF; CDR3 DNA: TGTGCCAGCAGTTCCGGGACAGGGCATTCACCCCTCCACTTT
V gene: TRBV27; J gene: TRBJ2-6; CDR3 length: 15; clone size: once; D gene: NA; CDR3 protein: CASSLQTGHFNVLTF; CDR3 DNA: TGTGCCAGCAGTTTACAGACGGGACACTTCAACGTCCTGACTTTC
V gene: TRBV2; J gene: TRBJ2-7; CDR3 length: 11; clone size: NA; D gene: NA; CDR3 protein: CASSEYYEQYF; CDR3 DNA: TGTGCCAGCAGTGAATACTACGAGCAGTACTTC
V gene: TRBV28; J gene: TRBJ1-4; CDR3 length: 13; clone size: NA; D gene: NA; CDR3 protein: CASRRRPNEKLFF; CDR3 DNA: TGTGCCAGCAGGCGCAGGCCGAATGAAAAACTGTTTTTT
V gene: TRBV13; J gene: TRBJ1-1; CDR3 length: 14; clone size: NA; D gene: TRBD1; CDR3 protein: CASSPGQGYTEAFF; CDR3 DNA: TGTGCCAGCAGCCCAGGACAGGGTTACACTGAAGCTTTCTTT
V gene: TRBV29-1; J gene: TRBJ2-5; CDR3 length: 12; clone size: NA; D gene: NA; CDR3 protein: CSVERVRRTQYF; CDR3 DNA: TGCAGCGTTGAGAGGGTGCGGCGGACCCAGTACTTC
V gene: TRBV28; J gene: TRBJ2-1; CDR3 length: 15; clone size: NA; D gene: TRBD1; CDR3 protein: CAGTTGLSSYNEQFF; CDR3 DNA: TGTGCCGGAACGACAGGGCTTAGCTCCTACAATGAGCAGTTCTTC
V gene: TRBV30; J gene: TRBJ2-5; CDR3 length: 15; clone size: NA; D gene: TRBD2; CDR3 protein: CAWRGGSGGWETQYF; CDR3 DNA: TGTGCCTGGAGAGGGGGTAGCGGGGGCTGGGAGACCCAGTACTTC
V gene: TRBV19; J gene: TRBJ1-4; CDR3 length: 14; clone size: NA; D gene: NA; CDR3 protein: CASSISQPFEKLFF; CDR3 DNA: TGTGCCAGTAGTATATCACAGCCGTTTGAAAAACTGTTTTTT
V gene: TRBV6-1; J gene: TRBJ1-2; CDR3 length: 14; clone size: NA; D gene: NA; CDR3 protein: CASRPGQGGYGYTF; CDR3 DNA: TGTGCCAGCCGCCCCGGGCAGGGTGGATATGGCTACACCTTC
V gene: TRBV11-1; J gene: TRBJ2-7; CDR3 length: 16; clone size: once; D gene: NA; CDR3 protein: CASSLYAGSLTYEQYF; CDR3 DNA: TGTGCCAGCAGCTTATACGCAGGGTCCCTGACCTACGAGCAGTACTTC
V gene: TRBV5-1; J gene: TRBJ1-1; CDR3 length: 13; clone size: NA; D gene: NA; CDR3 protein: CASSGPENTEAFF; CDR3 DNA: TGCGCCAGCAGCGGCCCAGAGAACACTGAAGCTTTCTTT
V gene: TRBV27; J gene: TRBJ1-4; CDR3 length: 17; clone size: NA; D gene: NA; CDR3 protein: CASTQPSPGSTNEKLFF; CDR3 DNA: TGTGCCAGCACTCAGCCGTCGCCAGGTTCAACTAATGAAAAACTGTTTTTT
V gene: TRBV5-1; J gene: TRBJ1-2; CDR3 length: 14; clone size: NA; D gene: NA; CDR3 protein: CASSLIVGGSGYTF; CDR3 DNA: TGCGCCAGCAGCTTGATCGTGGGTGGGAGCGGCTACACCTTC
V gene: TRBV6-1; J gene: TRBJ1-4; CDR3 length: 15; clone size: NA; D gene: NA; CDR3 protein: CASSPRTALNEKLFF; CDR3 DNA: TGTGCCAGCAGTCCCCGGACAGCTCTGAATGAAAAACTGTTTTTT
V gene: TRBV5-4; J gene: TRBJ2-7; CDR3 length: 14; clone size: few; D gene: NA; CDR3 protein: CASSLVTYSYEQYF; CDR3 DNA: TGTGCCAGCAGCTTGGTGACTTACTCCTACGAGCAGTACTTC
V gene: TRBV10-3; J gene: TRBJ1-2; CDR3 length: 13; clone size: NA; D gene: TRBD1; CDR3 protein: CAISEGQGKGYTF; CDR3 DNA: TGTGCCATCAGTGAGGGACAGGGGAAAGGCTACACCTTC
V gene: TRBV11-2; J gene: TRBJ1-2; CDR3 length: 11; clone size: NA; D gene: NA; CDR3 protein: CASSLGGGYTF; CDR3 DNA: TGTGCCAGCAGCCTGGGGGGGGGCTACACCTTC
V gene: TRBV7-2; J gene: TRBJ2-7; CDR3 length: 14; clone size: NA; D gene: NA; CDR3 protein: CASSLVGDGGEQYF; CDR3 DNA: TGTGCCAGCAGCTTAGTCGGGGATGGAGGCGAGCAGTACTTC
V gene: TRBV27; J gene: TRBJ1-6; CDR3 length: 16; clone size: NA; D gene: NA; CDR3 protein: CASSPSGGSYNSPLHF; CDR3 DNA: TGTGCCAGCAGTCCCTCCGGAGGGTCCTATAATTCACCCCTCCACTTT
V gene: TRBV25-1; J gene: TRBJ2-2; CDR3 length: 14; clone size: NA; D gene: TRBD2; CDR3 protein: CASSASGDTGELFF; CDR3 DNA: TGTGCCAGCAGTGCTAGCGGGGACACCGGGGAGCTGTTTTTT
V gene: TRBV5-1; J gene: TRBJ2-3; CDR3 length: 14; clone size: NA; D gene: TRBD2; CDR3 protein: CASTTSGGSDTQYF; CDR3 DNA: TGCGCCAGCACCACTAGCGGGGGTTCAGATACGCAGTATTTT
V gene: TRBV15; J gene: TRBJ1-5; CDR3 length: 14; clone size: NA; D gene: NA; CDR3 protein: CATSEWTDNQPQHF; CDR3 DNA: TGTGCCACCAGCGAATGGACAGACAATCAGCCCCAGCATTTT
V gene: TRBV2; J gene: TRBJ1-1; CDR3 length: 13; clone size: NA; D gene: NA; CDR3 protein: CASSPGARTEAFF; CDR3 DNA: TGTGCCAGCAGCCCCGGAGCCCGCACTGAAGCTTTCTTT
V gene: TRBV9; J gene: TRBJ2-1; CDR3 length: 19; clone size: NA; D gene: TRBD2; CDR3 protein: CASSAYGTSGGGSYNEQFF; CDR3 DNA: TGTGCCAGCAGCGCCTATGGGACTAGCGGGGGGGGCTCCTACAATGAGCAGTTCTTC
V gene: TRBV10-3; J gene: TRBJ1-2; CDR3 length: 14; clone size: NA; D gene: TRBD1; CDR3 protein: CAITGTGQGYGYTF; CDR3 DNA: TGTGCCATAACGGGGACAGGGCAGGGCTATGGCTACACCTTC
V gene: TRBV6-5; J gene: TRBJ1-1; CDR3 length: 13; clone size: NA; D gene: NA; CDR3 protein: CANLKESAAEAFF; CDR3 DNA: TGTGCCAACCTGAAGGAGTCTGCGGCTGAAGCTTTCTTT
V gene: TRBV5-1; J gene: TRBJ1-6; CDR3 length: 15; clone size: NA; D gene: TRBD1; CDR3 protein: CASSSEPGQAAPLHF; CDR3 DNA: TGCGCCAGCAGCTCGGAACCTGGACAGGCGGCACCCCTCCACTTT
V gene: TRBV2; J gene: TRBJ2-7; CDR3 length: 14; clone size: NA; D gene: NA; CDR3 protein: CASRRGGGSYEQYF; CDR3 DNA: TGTGCCAGCAGGAGGGGTGGGGGGTCCTACGAGCAGTACTTC
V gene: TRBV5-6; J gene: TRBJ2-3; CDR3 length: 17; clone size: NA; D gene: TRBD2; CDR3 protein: CASSLVGSGDPTDTQYF; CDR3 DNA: TGTGCCAGCAGCTTGGTTGGTAGCGGGGACCCCACAGATACGCAGTATTTT
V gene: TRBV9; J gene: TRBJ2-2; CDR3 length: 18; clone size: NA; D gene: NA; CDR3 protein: CASSVERGGTLKAGELFF; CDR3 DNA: TGTGCCAGCAGCGTAGAAAGGGGGGGGACTCTAAAGGCCGGGGAGCTGTTTTTT
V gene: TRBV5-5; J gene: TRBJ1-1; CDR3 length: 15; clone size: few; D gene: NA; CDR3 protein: CASSLSFLRDTEAFF; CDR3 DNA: TGTGCCAGCAGCTTGTCTTTCCTTCGGGACACTGAAGCTTTCTTT
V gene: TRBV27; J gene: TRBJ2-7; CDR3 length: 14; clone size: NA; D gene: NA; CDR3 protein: CASSRSAGGNEQYF; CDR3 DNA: TGTGCCAGCAGTAGAAGCGCAGGAGGCAACGAGCAGTACTTC
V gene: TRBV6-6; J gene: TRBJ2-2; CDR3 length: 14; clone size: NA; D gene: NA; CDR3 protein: CASSYPSGVGELFF; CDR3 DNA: TGTGCCAGCAGTTACCCCTCGGGGGTCGGGGAGCTGTTTTTT